This TCR beta chain was identified in a study of T-cell reconstitution after alpha-beta-depleted transplantation in children. Trimming removed 6 bases at V and 4 bases at J, with 15 bases between. The germline gives CDR1 SQVTM, CDR2 ANQGSEA. The CDR3 runs 13 residues. Preparing the TCRbeta library involved the use of unique molecular identifiers. TCRdb re-analysed the PCR reads in MiXCR, keeping a single row per CDR3 protein. The top ten hold 0.8% to 1.1% of the sample, which has 600,000 to 700,000 distinct CDR3 sequences, approximately 17% seen once. Note on this clonotype: This may come from a read error, since a much larger clone is one base off.

The clonotype was recovered from a human donor who donated a stem cell graft to a child with acute myeloid leukemia. The V call is TRBV29-1, the J call TRBJ2-5; perhaps TRBD2 as D (6 bases). Sequencing used PBMCs from the stem cell graft donor, obtained from the stem cell graft. CDR3 DNA sequence: TGCAGCGTCCCCGGACTACCGGTAGAGACCCAGTACTTC. It yields the protein CSVPGLPVETQYF.